What follows is one T cell receptor beta chain and its context. Its antigen is not yet known. The record has no base qualities; no much larger clone is one base away. The CDR3 regions of human TCRbeta chains were subjected to immunosequencing. The original methods were these. Repertoire TCRs were matched against a reference library of SARS-CoV-2-specific TCRs generated with the MIRA antigen-specificity platform. Breadth meant the fraction of unique TCRs that were SARS-CoV-2-associated, whereas depth meant the fraction of total T cells that were SARS-CoV-2-associated. Each spike-specific TCR was assigned to its reactive spike region and to a CD4 or CD8 class using the MIRA data. Log10-transformed breadth and depth values were compared by one-way ANOVA with Sidak's multiple comparisons tests. TCRdb stores this immuneACCESS table with in-frame sequences only. Part of the clones is absent; in the studies checked, under half of the shortfall reflects unresolved V genes, and no reason is known for the rest. That table furnishes V, J and clone size, whereas the DNA furnished D and trimming. This sample gives approximately 93,000 clones in total; about 91% of them show up just once. More than 5% of the sample is taken by the ten largest.

The cysteine opens and the phenylalanine closes a CDR3 of 13 amino acids. The sequence is cut down to CDR3 DNA, 39 bases in frame from base 1. The germline V gene sets CDR1 to SNHLY and CDR2 to FYNNEI. A distance of 10 bases separates the germline ends of V and J, which lose 6 bases and 4 bases respectively. This entry is derived from a study of T cell responses to AZD1222 COVID-19 vaccine (dated by TCRdb to 2020 to 2023). A note on the overall study: TCR sequencing covered about 230 trial participants: 200 to 220 given two doses of AZD1222 and approximately 26 given two doses of MenACWY control vaccine. Trial participants were enrolled by age into 18-55, 56-69 and 70-plus year subgroups, with around 140, 26 and 57 TCR-sequenced participants respectively. Broader findings and caveats from the paper: Spike-specific TCR breadth and depth rose significantly after two AZD1222 doses compared with day 0 and with MenACWY recipients. Conclusions about previously exposed vaccinees are limited because only five to seven AZD1222 recipients were SARS-CoV-2 seropositive at baseline. Most participants were white British and females outnumbered males, and the authors suggested that clonal diversity may have been underestimated. Because no samples from the day 14 peak response were available, repertoires could be characterized only after the peak T cell response. In the small 56-69-year group, the increase in depth fell short of significance, most likely because of low power. The vaccine-associated CD4 TCRs covered the entire spike protein, and the dominant responses fell in regions 160-218 and 743-854. Nearly half of unique spike-specific TCRs reportedly recognized epitopes outside regions mutated in the B.1.351 and B.1.1.7 variants.

The meaning of the sample's time point label: about 28 days (+/-7) after the second vaccine dose. AZD1222 recipients whose second dose came at about 4 weeks and those whose second dose came at about 12 weeks were combined into one group, since spike-specific TCR depth and breadth did not differ between the two schedules. Vaccinee samples came from UK trials COV001 and COV002, including a single-blind randomized controlled phase 2/3 trial of AZD1222 (ChAdOx1 nCoV-19) in healthy adults. Trial participant PBMC samples were collected at day 0 and day 28 after the second dose for TCRbeta chain sequencing.

The chain links TRBV2 with TRBJ1-5, with the D gene too uncertain to name. This clonotype was sampled from an adult who received the AZD1222 COVID-19 vaccine. The material sequenced was peripheral blood, taken 28 days after the second AZD1222 dose. The bases are TGTGCCAGCAGCCCGAATGTTAATCAGCCCCAGCATTTT. This is translated as CASSPNVNQPQHF.